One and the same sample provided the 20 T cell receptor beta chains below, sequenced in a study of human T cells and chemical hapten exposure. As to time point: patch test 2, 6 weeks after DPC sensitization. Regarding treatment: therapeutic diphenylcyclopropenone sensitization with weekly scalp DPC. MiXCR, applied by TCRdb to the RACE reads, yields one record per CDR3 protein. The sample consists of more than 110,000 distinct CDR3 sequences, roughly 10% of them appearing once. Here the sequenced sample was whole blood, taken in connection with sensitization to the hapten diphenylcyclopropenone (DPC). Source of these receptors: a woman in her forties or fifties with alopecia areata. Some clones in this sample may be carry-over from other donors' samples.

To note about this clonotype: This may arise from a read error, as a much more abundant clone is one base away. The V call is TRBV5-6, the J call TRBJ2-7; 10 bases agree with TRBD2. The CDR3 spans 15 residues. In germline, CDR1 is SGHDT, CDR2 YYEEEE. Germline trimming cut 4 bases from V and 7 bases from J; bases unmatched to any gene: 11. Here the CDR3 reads CASSSRTSGQREQYF. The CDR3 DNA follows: TGTGCCAGCAGCAGCAGGACTAGCGGCCAAAGGGAGCAGTACTTC.

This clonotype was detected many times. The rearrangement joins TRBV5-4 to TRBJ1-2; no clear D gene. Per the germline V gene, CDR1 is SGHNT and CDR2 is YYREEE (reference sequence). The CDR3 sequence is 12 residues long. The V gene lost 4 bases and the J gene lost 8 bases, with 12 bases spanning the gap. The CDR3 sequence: CASSGVLGGYTF. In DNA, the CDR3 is TGTGCCAGCAGCGGCGTCCTTGGGGGCTACACCTTC.

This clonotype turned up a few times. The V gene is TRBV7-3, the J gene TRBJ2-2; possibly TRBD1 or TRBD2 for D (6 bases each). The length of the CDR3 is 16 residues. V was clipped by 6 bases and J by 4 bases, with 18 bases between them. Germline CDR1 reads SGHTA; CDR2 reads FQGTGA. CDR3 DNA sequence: TGTGCCAGCAGTCAGGGGACGGAGGGGCCCACCGGGGAGCTGTTTTTT. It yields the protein CASSQGTEGPTGELFF.

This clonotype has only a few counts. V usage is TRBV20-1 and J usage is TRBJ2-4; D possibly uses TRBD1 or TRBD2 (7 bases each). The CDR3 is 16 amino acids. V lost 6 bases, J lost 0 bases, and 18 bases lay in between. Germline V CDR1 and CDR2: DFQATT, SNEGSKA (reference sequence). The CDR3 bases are TGCAGTGCGCAACCGACAGGGACTATAGCCAAAAACATTCAGTACTTC. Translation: CSAQPTGTIAKNIQYF.

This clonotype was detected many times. The CDR3 DNA reads as TGTGCCAGCAGCTTAGCGTGGGGGGTGATAGGGCATGTTGAGCAGTTCTTC. Residues: CASSLAWGVIGHVEQFF. The V gene is TRBV7-2, the J gene TRBJ2-1; D is perhaps TRBD2 (6 bases). CDR3 size: 17 residues. Germline values: CDR1 SGHTA, CDR2 FQGNSA. Trimming took 0 bases from V and 9 from J, leaving 21 bases between them.

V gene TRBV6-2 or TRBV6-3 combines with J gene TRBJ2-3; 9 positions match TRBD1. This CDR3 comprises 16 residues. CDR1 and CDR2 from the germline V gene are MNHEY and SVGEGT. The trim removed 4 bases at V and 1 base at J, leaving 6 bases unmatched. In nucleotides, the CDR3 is TGTGCCAGCAGTTCCTACAGGGGGCGCGGCACAGATACGCAGTATTTT. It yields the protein CASSSYRGRGTDTQYF.

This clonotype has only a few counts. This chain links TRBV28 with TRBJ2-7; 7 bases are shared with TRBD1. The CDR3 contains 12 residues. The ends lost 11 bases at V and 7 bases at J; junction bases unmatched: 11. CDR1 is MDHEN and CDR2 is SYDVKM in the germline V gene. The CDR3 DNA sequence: TGTGCCGGTGTAGGACAGGTGGGGGAGCAGTACTTC. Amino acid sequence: CAGVGQVGEQYF.

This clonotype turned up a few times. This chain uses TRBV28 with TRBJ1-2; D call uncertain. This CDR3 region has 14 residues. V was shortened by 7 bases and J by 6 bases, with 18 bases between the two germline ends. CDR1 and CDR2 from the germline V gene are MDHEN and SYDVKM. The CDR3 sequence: CASTPWQVVDGYTF. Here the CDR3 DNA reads TGTGCCAGCACCCCCTGGCAGGTCGTCGATGGCTACACCTTC.

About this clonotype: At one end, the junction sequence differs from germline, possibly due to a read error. The CDR3 region has the DNA TGTGCCAGCAGTTCCCTCCAAGGGACCCAGTACTTC. Translation: CASSSLQGTQYF. This chain connects TRBV6-6 to TRBJ2-5; the D is unclear. Germline lookup yields CDR1 MNHNY and CDR2 SVGAGI (reference sequence). CDR3 size: 12 residues.

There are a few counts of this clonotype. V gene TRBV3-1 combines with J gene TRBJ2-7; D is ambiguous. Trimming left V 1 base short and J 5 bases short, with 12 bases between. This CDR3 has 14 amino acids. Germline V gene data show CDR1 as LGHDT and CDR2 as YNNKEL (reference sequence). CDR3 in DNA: TGTGCCAGCAGCCAAGGGGTCCGGATAGACGAGCAGTACTTC. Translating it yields CASSQGVRIDEQYF.

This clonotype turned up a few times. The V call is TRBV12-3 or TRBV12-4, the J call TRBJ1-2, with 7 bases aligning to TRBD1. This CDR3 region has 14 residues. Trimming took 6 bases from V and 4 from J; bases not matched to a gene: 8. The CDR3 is CASRVNRGGYGYTF. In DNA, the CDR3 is TGTGCCAGCAGGGTGAACAGGGGAGGCTATGGCTACACCTTC.

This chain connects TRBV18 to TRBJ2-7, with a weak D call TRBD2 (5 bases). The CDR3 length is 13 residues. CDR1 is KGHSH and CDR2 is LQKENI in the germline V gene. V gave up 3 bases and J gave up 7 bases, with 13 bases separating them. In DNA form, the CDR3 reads TGTGCCAGCTCACCCCCCCCGCGGGTAGAGCAGTACTTC. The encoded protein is CASSPPPRVEQYF. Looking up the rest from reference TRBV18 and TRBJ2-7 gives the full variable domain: NAGVMQNPRHLVRRRGQEARLRCSPMKGHSHVYWYRQLPEEGLKFMVYLQKENIIDESGMPKERFSAEFPKEGPSILRIQQVVRGDSAAYFCASSPPPRVEQYFGPGTRLTVT.

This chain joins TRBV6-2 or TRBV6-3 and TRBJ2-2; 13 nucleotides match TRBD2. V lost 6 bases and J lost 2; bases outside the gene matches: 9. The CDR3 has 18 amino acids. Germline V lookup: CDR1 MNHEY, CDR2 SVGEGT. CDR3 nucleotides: TGTGCCAGCAGACCGCCGGGACTAGCGGGATTTAACACCGGGGAGCTGTTTTTT. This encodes CASRPPGLAGFNTGELFF.

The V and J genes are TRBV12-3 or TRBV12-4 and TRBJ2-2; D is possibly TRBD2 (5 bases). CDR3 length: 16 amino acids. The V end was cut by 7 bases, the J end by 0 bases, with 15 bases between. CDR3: CASTRAKGANTGELFF. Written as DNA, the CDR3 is TGTGCCAGCACTCGGGCGAAGGGAGCGAACACCGGGGAGCTGTTTTTT.

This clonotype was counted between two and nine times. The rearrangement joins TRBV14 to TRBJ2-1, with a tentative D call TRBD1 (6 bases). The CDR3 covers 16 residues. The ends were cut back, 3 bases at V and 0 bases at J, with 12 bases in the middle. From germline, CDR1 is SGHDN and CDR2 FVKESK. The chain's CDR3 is CASSHPTGSSYNEQFF. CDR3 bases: TGTGCCAGCAGCCACCCGACAGGAAGCTCCTACAATGAGCAGTTCTTC.

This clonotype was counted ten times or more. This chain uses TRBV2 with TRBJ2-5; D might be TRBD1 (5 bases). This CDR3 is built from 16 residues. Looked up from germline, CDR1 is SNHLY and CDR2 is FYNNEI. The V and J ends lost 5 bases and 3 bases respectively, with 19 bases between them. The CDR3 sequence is CASSHPSRRAEETQYF. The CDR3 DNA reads TGTGCCAGCAGTCATCCCTCCCGCAGGGCTGAAGAGACCCAGTACTTC.

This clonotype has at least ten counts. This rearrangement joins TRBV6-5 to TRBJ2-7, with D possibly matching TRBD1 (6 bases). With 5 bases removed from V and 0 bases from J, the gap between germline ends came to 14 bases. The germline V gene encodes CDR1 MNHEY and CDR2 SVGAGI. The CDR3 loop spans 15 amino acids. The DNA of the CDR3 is TGTGCCAGCAGTGTGGGGGCGGACGGCTCCTACGAGCAGTACTTC. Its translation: CASSVGADGSYEQYF.

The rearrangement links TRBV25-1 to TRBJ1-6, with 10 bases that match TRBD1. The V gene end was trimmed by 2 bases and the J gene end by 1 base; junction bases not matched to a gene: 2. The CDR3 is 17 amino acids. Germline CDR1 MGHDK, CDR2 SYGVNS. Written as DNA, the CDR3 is TGTGCCAGCAGTGAAAGGGACAGGGGATCCTATAATTCACCCCTCCACTTT. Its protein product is CASSERDRGSYNSPLHF.

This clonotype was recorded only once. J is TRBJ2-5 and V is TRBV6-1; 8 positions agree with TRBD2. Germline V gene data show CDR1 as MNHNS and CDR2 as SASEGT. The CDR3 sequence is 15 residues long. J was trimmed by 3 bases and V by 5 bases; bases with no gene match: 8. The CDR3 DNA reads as TGTGCCAGCAGTCCCAGGACGGGAGGGAAAGAGACCCAGTACTTC. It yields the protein CASSPRTGGKETQYF.

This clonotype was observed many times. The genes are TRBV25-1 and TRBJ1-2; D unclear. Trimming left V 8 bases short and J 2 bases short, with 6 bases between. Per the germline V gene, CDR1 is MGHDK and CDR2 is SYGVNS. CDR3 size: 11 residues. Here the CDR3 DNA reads TGTGCCAGCTCCATGAACTATGGCTACACCTTC. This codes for CASSMNYGYTF.